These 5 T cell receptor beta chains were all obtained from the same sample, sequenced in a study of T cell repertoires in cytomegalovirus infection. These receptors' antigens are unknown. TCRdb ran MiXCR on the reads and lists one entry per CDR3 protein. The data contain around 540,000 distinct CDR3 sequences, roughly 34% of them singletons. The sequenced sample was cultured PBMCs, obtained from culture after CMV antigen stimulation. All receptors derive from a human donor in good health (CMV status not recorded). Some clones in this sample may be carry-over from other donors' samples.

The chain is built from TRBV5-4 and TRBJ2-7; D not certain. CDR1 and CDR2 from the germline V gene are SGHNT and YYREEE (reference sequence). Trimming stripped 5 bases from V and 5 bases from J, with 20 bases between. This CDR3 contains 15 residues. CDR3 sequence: CASSPRVGLLDEQYF. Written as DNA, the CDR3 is TGTGCCAGCAGTCCCCGGGTGGGCCTGTTGGACGAGCAGTACTTC.

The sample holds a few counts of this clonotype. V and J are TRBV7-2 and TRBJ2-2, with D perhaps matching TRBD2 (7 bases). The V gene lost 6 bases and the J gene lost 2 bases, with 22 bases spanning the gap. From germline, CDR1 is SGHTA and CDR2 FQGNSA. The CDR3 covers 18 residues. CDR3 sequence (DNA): TGTGCCAGCAGTCTTTTAGGGGGGGCCCTCCCTAACACCGGGGAGCTGTTTTTT. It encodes CASSLLGGALPNTGELFF.

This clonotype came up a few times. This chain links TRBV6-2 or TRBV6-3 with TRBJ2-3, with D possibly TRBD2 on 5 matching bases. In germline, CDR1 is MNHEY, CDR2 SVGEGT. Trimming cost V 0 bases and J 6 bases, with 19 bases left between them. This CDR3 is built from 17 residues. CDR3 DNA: TGTGCCAGCAGTTACTCGAAACTGGGAGACGGTTGGGATACGCAGTATTTT. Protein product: CASSYSKLGDGWDTQYF.

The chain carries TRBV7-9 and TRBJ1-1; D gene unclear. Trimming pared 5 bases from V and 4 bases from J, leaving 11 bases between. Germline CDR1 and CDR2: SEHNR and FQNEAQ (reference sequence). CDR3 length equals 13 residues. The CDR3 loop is CASSQAGSTEAFF. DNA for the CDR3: TGTGCCAGCAGCCAGGCGGGAAGCACTGAAGCTTTCTTT.

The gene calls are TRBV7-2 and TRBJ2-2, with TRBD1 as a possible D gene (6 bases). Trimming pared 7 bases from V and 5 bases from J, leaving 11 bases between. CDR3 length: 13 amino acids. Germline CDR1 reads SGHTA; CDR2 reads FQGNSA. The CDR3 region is CASTLQGTGELFF. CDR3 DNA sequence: TGTGCCAGCACGCTTCAGGGGACCGGGGAGCTGTTTTTT. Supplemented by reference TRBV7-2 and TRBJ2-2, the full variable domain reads GAGVSQSPSNKVTEKGKDVELRCDPISGHTALYWYRQSLGQGLEFLIYFQGNSAPDKSGLPSDRFSAERTGGSVSTLTIQRTQQEDSAVYLCASTLQGTGELFFGEGSRLTVL.